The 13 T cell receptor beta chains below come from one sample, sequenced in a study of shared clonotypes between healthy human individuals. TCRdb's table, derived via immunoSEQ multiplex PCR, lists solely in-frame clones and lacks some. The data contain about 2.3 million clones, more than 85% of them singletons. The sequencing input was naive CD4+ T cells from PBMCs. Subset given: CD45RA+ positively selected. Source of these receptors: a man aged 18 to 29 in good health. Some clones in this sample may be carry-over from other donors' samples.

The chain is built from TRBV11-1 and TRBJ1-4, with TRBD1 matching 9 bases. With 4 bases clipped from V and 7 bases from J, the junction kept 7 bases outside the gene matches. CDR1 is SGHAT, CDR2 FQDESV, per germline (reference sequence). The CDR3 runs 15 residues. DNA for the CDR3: TGTGCCAGCAGCTCCCCCGGGACAGGGAGTGAAAAACTGTTTTTT. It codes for CASSSPGTGSEKLFF. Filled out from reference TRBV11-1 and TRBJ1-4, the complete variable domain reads EAEVAQSPRYKITEKSQAVAFWCDPISGHATLYWYRQILGQGPELLVQFQDESVVDDSQLPKDRFSAERLKGVDSTLKIQPAELGDSAMYLCASSSPGTGSEKLFFGSGTQLSVL.

This CDR3 reads CASSFNEGGTSEQYF. The CDR3 DNA follows: TGTGCCAGCAGCTTTAACGAGGGAGGCACAAGCGAGCAGTACTTC. The genes are TRBV7-9 and TRBJ2-7; the D gene is possibly TRBD2 (6 bases). The CDR3 is 15 residues long. The V end lost 3 bases, the J end lost 6 bases, and 18 bases lay between the germline ends. The germline V gene encodes CDR1 SEHNR and CDR2 FQNEAQ (reference sequence). The full variable domain, with the rest looked up from reference TRBV7-9 and TRBJ2-7, is DTGVSQNPRHKITKRGQNVTFRCDPISEHNRLYWYRQTLGQGPEFLTYFQNEAQLEKSRLLSDRFSAERPKGSFSTLEIQRTEQGDSAMYLCASSFNEGGTSEQYFGPGTRLTVT.

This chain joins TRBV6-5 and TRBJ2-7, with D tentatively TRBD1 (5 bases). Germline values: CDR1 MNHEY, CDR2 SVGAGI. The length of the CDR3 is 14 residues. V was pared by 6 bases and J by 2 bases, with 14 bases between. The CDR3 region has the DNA TGTGCCAGCAGGTCCCTGGGGCGGACCTACGAGCAGTACTTC. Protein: CASRSLGRTYEQYF.

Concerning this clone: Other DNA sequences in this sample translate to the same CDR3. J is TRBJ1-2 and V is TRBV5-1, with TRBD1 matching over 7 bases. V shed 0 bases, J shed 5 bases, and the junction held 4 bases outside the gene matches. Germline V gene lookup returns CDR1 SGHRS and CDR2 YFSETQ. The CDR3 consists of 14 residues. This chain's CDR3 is CASSLGDRAYGYTF. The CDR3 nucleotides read TGCGCCAGCAGCTTGGGGGACAGAGCATATGGCTACACCTTC. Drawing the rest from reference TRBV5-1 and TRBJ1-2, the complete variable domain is KAGVTQTPRYLIKTRGQQVTLSCSPISGHRSVSWYQQTPGQGLQFLFEYFSETQRNKGNFPGRFSGRQFSNSRSEMNVSTLELGDSALYLCASSLGDRAYGYTFGSGTRLTVV.

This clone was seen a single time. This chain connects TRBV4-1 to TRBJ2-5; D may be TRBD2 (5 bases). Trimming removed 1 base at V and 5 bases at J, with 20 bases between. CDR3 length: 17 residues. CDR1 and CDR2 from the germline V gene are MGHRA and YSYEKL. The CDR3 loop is CASSQGGGSGVGETQYF. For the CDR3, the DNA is TGCGCCAGCAGCCAAGGTGGCGGGTCCGGGGTTGGGGAGACCCAGTACTTC.

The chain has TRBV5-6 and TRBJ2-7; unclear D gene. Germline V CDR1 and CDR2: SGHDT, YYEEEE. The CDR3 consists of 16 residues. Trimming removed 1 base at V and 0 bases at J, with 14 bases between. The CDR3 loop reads CASSLLDRGTSYEQYF. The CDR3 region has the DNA TGTGCCAGCAGCTTGCTAGACCGTGGAACCTCCTACGAGCAGTACTTC.

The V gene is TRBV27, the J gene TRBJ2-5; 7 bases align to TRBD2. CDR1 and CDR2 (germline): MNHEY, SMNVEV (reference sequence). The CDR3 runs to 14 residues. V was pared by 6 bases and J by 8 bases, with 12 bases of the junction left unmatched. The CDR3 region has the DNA TGTGCCAGCAGAGCACTTCCCCCGGGGGGAACCCAGTACTTC. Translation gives CASRALPPGGTQYF.

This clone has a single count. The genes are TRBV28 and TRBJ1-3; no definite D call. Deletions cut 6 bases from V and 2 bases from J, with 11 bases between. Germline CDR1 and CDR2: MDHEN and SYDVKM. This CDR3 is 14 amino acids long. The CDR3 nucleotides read TGTGCCAGCAGCGAACGGATAACTGGAAACACCATATATTTT. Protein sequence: CASSERITGNTIYF. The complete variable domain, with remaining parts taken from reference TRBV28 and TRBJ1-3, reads DVKVTQSSRYLVKRTGEKVFLECVQDMDHENMFWYRQDPGLGLRLIYFSYDVKMKEKGDIPEGYSVSREKKERFSLILESASTNQTSMYLCASSERITGNTIYFGEGSWLTVV.

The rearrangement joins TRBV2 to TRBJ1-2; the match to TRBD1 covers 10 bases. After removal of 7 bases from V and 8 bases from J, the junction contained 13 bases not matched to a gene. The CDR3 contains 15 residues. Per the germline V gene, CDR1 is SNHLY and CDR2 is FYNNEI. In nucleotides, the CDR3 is TGTGCCAGCACCCTGCAAGGACAGGGGGGTCCAGGCTACACCTTC. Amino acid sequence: CASTLQGQGGPGYTF.

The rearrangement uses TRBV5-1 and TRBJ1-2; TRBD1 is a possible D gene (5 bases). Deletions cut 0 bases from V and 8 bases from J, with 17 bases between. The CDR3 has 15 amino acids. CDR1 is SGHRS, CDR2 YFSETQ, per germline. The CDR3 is CASSLAAGRDLGYTF. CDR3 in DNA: TGCGCCAGCAGCTTGGCGGCAGGGAGGGATTTGGGCTACACCTTC.

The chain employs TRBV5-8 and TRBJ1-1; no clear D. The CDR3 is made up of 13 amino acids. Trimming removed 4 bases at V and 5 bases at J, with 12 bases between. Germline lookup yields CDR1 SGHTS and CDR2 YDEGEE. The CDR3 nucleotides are TGTGCCAGCAGCCCATTTAGACGGACTGAAGCTTTCTTT. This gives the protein CASSPFRRTEAFF.

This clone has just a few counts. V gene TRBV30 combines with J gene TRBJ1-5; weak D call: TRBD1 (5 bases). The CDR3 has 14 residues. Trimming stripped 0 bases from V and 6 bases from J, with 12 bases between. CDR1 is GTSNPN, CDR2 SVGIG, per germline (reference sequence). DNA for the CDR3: TGTGCCTGGAGTGTACTTGGGGGTGGTCAGCCCCAGCATTTT. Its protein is CAWSVLGGGQPQHF.

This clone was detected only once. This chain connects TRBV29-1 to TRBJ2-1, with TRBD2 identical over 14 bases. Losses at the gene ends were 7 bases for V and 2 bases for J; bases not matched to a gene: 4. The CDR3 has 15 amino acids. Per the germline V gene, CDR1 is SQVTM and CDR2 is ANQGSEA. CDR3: CSAETSGRAYNEQFF. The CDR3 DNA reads TGCAGCGCCGAGACTAGCGGGAGGGCCTACAATGAGCAGTTCTTC.